Included here is one T cell receptor beta chain sequence, with context. Antigen unknown. The data were taken from a study of shared clonotypes between healthy human individuals. CD45RO-negative cells were positively selected for CCR7, leaving out terminally differentiated effector memory CD45RA+ cells. Germline V gives CDR1 SGDLS, CDR2 YYNGEE. V lost 0 bases, J lost 10 bases, and 3 bases stayed unmatched. The length of the CDR3 is 13 residues. An assay was performed, and its level was deep. Template for every sorted-subset replicate PCR totaled 150 to 250 ng DNA, roughly 30,000 T cell genomes. Sequenced by immunoSEQ multiplex PCR; TCRdb stores in-frame clones only, minus some. The profile covers approximately 1.9 million clones, with around 95% appearing a single time and more than 1.5% taken by the ten largest. General study points: Naive CD4 clonotypes were shared across a handful of donors at around 5.4%. Sequencing depth was expected to influence donor clonotype sharing.

The sequence derives from a man aged 18 to 29 in good health. Some clones in this sample may be carry-over from other donors' samples. Sequencing was done on a sample of naive CD8+ T cells from PBMCs. This chain uses TRBV9 with TRBJ2-1; TRBD2 aligns across 8 bases. CDR3: CASSVVAGGEQFF. For the CDR3, the DNA is TGTGCCAGCAGCGTAGTCGCGGGGGGCGAGCAGTTCTTC.